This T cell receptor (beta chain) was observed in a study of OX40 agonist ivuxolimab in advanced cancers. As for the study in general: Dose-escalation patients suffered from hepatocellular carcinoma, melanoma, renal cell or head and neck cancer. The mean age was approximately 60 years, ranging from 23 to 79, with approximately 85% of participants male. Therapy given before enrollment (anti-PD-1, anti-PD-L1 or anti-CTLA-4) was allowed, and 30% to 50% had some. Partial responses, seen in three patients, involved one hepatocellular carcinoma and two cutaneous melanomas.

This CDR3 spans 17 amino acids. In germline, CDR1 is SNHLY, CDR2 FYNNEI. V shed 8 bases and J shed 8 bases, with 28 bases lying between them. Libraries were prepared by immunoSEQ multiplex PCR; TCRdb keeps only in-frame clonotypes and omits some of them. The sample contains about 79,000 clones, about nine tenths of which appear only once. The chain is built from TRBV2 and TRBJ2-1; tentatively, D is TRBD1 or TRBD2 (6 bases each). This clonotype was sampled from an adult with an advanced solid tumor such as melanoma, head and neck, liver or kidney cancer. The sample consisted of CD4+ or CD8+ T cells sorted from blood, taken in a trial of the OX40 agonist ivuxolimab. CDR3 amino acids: CASVGGRGVKSGDEQFF. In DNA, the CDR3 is TGTGCCAGCGTGGGGGGCCGGGGTGTAAAATCTGGCGATGAGCAGTTCTTC.